This entry lists 17 T cell receptor beta chains sequenced from one sample in a study of T cell changes during pregnancy in multiple sclerosis. The protocol was immunoSEQ multiplex PCR, while the TCRdb copy is restricted to in-frame clones and leaves out a portion. There are about 75,000 clones in the sample; approximately 93% occur only once, and over 0.12% lies in the top ten. The sample was CD4+ T cells from peripheral blood mononuclear cells, taken after pregnancy. Receptors were obtained from a female donor with multiple sclerosis, enrolled in a pregnancy study.

The chain joins TRBV27 to TRBJ2-7; 11 nucleotides agree with TRBD2. J lost 2 bases, V lost 9 bases, and 6 bases had no gene match. CDR3 length: 14 residues. In germline, CDR1 is MNHEY, CDR2 SMNVEV (reference sequence). CDR3 residues: CASKGLADAYEQYF. CDR3 in DNA: TGTGCCAGTAAGGGACTAGCGGATGCCTACGAGCAGTACTTC.

The chain joins TRBV28 to TRBJ1-1, with D possibly matching TRBD1 (6 bases). Germline CDR1 is MDHEN and CDR2 is SYDVKM. The CDR3 runs 14 residues. V gave up 3 bases and J gave up 1 base, with 9 bases separating them. For the CDR3, the DNA is TGTGCCAGCAGTTTTGGCAGGGGGAACACTGAAGCTTTCTTT. Its translation: CASSFGRGNTEAFF.

The V gene is TRBV19, the J gene TRBJ1-3; D remains ambiguous. The ends were cut back, 1 base at V and 0 bases at J, with 7 bases in the middle. Germline CDR1 reads LNHDA; CDR2 reads SQIVND (reference sequence). This CDR3 is 15 amino acids long. The CDR3 here is CASSIGAASGNTIYF. Here the CDR3 DNA reads TGTGCCAGTAGTATAGGGGCAGCCTCTGGAAACACCATATATTTT.

This clone was found once. The chain recombines TRBV6-5 with TRBJ1-1; TRBD1 might be the D (5 bases). This CDR3 has 16 residues. V dropped 2 bases and J dropped 3 bases, with 16 bases sitting between them. Germline-derived CDR1 and CDR2 are MNHEY and SVGAGI. CDR3 DNA: TGTGCCAGCAGTTACCGGGGGGTCCAACTGGACACTGAAGCTTTCTTT. Residues: CASSYRGVQLDTEAFF.

The chain links TRBV7-2 to TRBJ2-7; 11 bases agree with TRBD2. CDR3 size: 14 residues. Germline V gene data show CDR1 as SGHTA and CDR2 as FQGNSA. J lost 10 bases, V lost 3 bases, and 8 bases had no gene match. CDR3 sequence (DNA): TGTGCCAGCAGCTTCCCGGGACTAGCGGTCGAACAGTACTTC. It encodes CASSFPGLAVEQYF.

The chain recombines TRBV30 with TRBJ1-5, with a possible D match to TRBD1 (5 bases). Germline CDR1 and CDR2: GTSNPN and SVGIG (reference sequence). Between the trimmed V and J ends, which lost 5 bases and 4 bases, there was a span of 12 bases. The CDR3 runs to 13 residues. The DNA of the CDR3 is TGTGCCTGGGCCGGGGGGGGAAATCAGCCCCAGCATTTT. This gives the protein CAWAGGGNQPQHF.

The chain combines TRBV7-8 with TRBJ2-7, with a weak D call TRBD2 (6 bases). This CDR3 contains 21 residues. CDR1 and CDR2 (germline): SGHVS, FQNEAQ. The V end lost 5 bases, the J end lost 5 bases, and 37 bases lay between the germline ends. The CDR3 protein is CASSLPHEIPRDFVRADEQYF. CDR3 bases: TGTGCCAGCAGCCTCCCACATGAGATCCCCCGGGACTTCGTCAGAGCGGACGAGCAGTACTTC. Filled out from reference TRBV7-8 and TRBJ2-7, the complete variable domain reads GAGVSQSPRYKVAKRGQDVALRCDPISGHVSLFWYQQALGQGPEFLTYFQNEAQLDKSGLPSDRFFAERPEGSVSTLKIQRTQQEDSAVYLCASSLPHEIPRDFVRADEQYFGPGTRLTVT.

The rearrangement uses TRBV7-8 and TRBJ1-1, with D unclear. This CDR3 is 13 amino acids long. Germline V CDR1 and CDR2: SGHVS, FQNEAQ. V was cut by 0 bases and J by 4 bases, with 6 bases left in between. The CDR3 DNA follows: TGTGCCAGCAGCTTAGCTCGGGGCACTGAAGCTTTCTTT. The encoded protein is CASSLARGTEAFF.

V gene TRBV27 combines with J gene TRBJ2-3; weak D call: TRBD1 (6 bases). Germline lookup yields CDR1 MNHEY and CDR2 SMNVEV (reference sequence). V lost 7 bases and J 2 bases, leaving 22 bases between the germline ends. The CDR3 is 17 residues long. CDR3 sequence (DNA): TGTGCCAGCAACCTCGCCAGGGGAGCGTGGGACACAGATACGCAGTATTTT. As protein: CASNLARGAWDTDTQYF.

The chain carries TRBV7-9 and TRBJ2-1, with 8 bases identical to TRBD2. V was clipped by 1 base and J by 1 base; unmatched bases: 3. The CDR3 consists of 16 residues. In germline, CDR1 is SEHNR, CDR2 FQNEAQ (reference sequence). In DNA form, the CDR3 reads TGTGCCAGCAGCTTAGGGCGGGAGGCATCCTACAATGAGCAGTTCTTC. Translation: CASSLGREASYNEQFF.

The chain is built from TRBV9 and TRBJ2-2, with 14 bases matching TRBD2. Germline CDR1 SGDLS, CDR2 YYNGEE. CDR3 length: 17 residues. Trimming cost V 0 bases and J 6 bases; bases outside gene matches: 4. In DNA form, the CDR3 reads TGTGCCAGCAGCGTAGCTGCGGGACTAGCGGGAGCCGGGGAGCTGTTTTTT. This sequence encodes CASSVAAGLAGAGELFF.

V and J are TRBV7-2 and TRBJ2-1; 16 bases fit TRBD2. CDR1 SGHTA and CDR2 FQGNSA come from the germline V gene. The V and J ends lost 1 base and 7 bases, in that order; junction bases with no gene match: 4. The length of the CDR3 is 17 residues. CDR3 in amino acids: CASSLVGLAGGRNEQFF. The CDR3 region has the DNA TGTGCCAGCAGCTTAGTGGGACTAGCGGGAGGGAGGAATGAGCAGTTCTTC. Supplemented by reference TRBV7-2 and TRBJ2-1, the full variable domain reads GAGVSQSPSNKVTEKGKDVELRCDPISGHTALYWYRQSLGQGLEFLIYFQGNSAPDKSGLPSDRFSAERTGGSVSTLTIQRTQQEDSAVYLCASSLVGLAGGRNEQFFGPGTRLTVL.

The V gene is TRBV9, the J gene TRBJ2-2; 7 bases line up with TRBD1. The CDR3 is made up of 15 amino acids. From germline, CDR1 is SGDLS and CDR2 YYNGEE. The ends lost 4 bases at V and 5 bases at J; junction bases unmatched: 8. This CDR3 reads CASSLGGQWTGELFF. CDR3 DNA sequence: TGTGCCAGCAGCCTAGGGGGACAGTGGACCGGGGAGCTGTTTTTT.

J is TRBJ2-2 and V is TRBV18; D is unclear. Deletions cut 5 bases from V and 1 base from J, with 5 bases between. CDR3 length: 13 amino acids. The V gene's germline CDR1 is KGHSH and CDR2 LQKENI. CDR3: CASSVKNTGELFF. CDR3 DNA: TGTGCCAGCTCAGTCAAGAACACCGGGGAGCTGTTTTTT. The full variable domain, in which reference TRBV18 and TRBJ2-2 provide the parts outside the CDR3, is NAGVMQNPRHLVRRRGQEARLRCSPMKGHSHVYWYRQLPEEGLKFMVYLQKENIIDESGMPKERFSAEFPKEGPSILRIQQVVRGDSAAYFCASSVKNTGELFFGEGSRLTVL.

The rearrangement links TRBV4-1 to TRBJ1-2, with 7 bases aligning to TRBD1. The CDR3 contains 16 residues. The V gene's germline CDR1 is MGHRA and CDR2 YSYEKL. With V trimmed by 0 bases and J by 4 bases, 8 bases remained unmatched. CDR3 bases: TGCGCCAGCAGCCAAGAGCGACAGGGTGACGGCTATGGCTACACCTTC. This gives the protein CASSQERQGDGYGYTF.

The chain carries TRBV4-1 and TRBJ1-3, with D hard to call. The germline V gene has CDR1 MGHRA and CDR2 YSYEKL. This CDR3 contains 14 residues. The germline V and J ends were trimmed by 4 bases and 3 bases, with 10 bases remaining between them. Here the CDR3 DNA reads TGCGCCAGCAGCCGGGCCGGGGATGGAAACACCATATATTTT. Amino acid sequence: CASSRAGDGNTIYF.

The chain has TRBV29-1 and TRBJ2-6; perhaps TRBD2 as D (5 bases). V was shortened by 0 bases and J by 0 bases, with 9 bases between the two germline ends. CDR3 length: 16 amino acids. The germline V gene encodes CDR1 SQVTM and CDR2 ANQGSEA. In DNA, the CDR3 is TGCAGCGTTGAAGAGTTCGGGAACTCTGGGGCCAACGTCCTGACTTTC. This gives the protein CSVEEFGNSGANVLTF.